The rows below give T cell receptor beta chains drawn from one sample of a study of vaccination effects on CD4 cells after COVID-19. Their recognized antigens are unknown. The assay was immunoSEQ multiplex PCR, and TCRdb's table has in-frame clones only and misses some. The sample contains tens of thousands of clones, around 70% of which appear only once. This specimen consisted of CD4+ T cells from PBMCs cultured without peptide, obtained before COVID-19 vaccination. All receptors come from a human donor who had a prior SARS-CoV-2 infection. CDR3s include the opening cysteine and the closing phenylalanine or tryptophan. D genes are given only for firm matches. Rows give clone size only sometimes, using once, few, many, or a class for an expanded clone.

j_gene: TRBJ2-7; v_gene: TRBV15; d_gene: NA; abundance: once; CDR3nt: TGTGCCACCAGCAGAGACAGGGGGGAGATCGCCTACGAGCAGTACTTC; CDR3aa: CATSRDRGEIAYEQYF
j_gene: TRBJ1-2; v_gene: TRBV7-8; d_gene: NA; abundance: NA; CDR3nt: TGTGCCAGCAGCTTAGGTGGGCAGTCCTATGGCTACACCTTC; CDR3aa: CASSLGGQSYGYTF
j_gene: TRBJ1-5; v_gene: TRBV19; d_gene: TRBD1; abundance: NA; CDR3nt: TGTGCCAGTACCACTAAACAGGGGTCGGATCAGCCCCAGCATTTT; CDR3aa: CASTTKQGSDQPQHF
j_gene: TRBJ1-2; v_gene: TRBV6-5; d_gene: TRBD1; abundance: many; CDR3nt: TGTGCCAGCAGGGCGACAGGGATCTATGGCTACACCTTC; CDR3aa: CASRATGIYGYTF
j_gene: TRBJ2-1; v_gene: TRBV5-1; d_gene: NA; abundance: NA; CDR3nt: TGCGCCAGCAGCTTGTTTGAGGGACCGGCGCAGTTCTTC; CDR3aa: CASSLFEGPAQFF
j_gene: TRBJ1-2; v_gene: TRBV7-8; d_gene: NA; abundance: NA; CDR3nt: TGTGCCAGCAGCTTCTGGGCAGGGACGGGCTACACCTTC; CDR3aa: CASSFWAGTGYTF
j_gene: TRBJ1-1; v_gene: TRBV2; d_gene: TRBD1; abundance: NA; CDR3nt: TGTGCCAGCAGTCGACCCCGACAGGGTCGGACCAACACTGAAGCTTTCTTT; CDR3aa: CASSRPRQGRTNTEAFF
j_gene: TRBJ2-7; v_gene: TRBV1; d_gene: NA; abundance: once; CDR3nt: TGCACCAGCAGCGTAAGAGCGGGCCCTTACGAGCAGTACTTC; CDR3aa: CTSSVRAGPYEQYF
j_gene: TRBJ1-1; v_gene: TRBV19; d_gene: TRBD1; abundance: NA; CDR3nt: TGTGCCAGTACCCTGGGACAGGGTACTTGGGGAGCTTTCTTT; CDR3aa: CASTLGQGTWGAFF
j_gene: TRBJ2-1; v_gene: TRBV30; d_gene: NA; abundance: NA; CDR3nt: TGTGCCTGGAGTGAGAAGGGGGGGCCACCCTCGGTGGATGAGCAGTTCTTC; CDR3aa: CAWSEKGGPPSVDEQFF
j_gene: TRBJ1-5; v_gene: TRBV2; d_gene: NA; abundance: NA; CDR3nt: TGTGCCAGCAGTGGATCGGGGGGGAGTCGGGCGCAGCCCCAGCATTTT; CDR3aa: CASSGSGGSRAQPQHF
j_gene: TRBJ2-1; v_gene: TRBV11-1; d_gene: TRBD2; abundance: once; CDR3nt: TGTGCCAGCAGCGGAAGGACTAGCATCTACAATGAGCAGTTCTTC; CDR3aa: CASSGRTSIYNEQFF
j_gene: TRBJ1-5; v_gene: TRBV7-2; d_gene: NA; abundance: once; CDR3nt: TGTGCCAGCAGTTTACAGGCAACGAACAATCAGCCCCAGCATTTT; CDR3aa: CASSLQATNNQPQHF
j_gene: TRBJ2-7; v_gene: TRBV5-3; d_gene: NA; abundance: NA; CDR3nt: TGTGCCTCCCCGGCCCCGTACGAGCAGTACTTC; CDR3aa: CASPAPYEQYF
j_gene: TRBJ2-1; v_gene: TRBV28; d_gene: NA; abundance: NA; CDR3nt: TGTGCCAGCAGCCAAGGTCTTTTTACCTACAATGAGCAGTTCTTC; CDR3aa: CASSQGLFTYNEQFF
j_gene: TRBJ2-3; v_gene: TRBV2; d_gene: NA; abundance: NA; CDR3nt: TGTGCCAGCGGGGGGACTAGCACAGATACGCAGTATTTT; CDR3aa: CASGGTSTDTQYF
j_gene: TRBJ2-7; v_gene: TRBV27; d_gene: NA; abundance: NA; CDR3nt: TGTGCCAGCAGCTACAGGGCTCAATTGGTCTACGAGCAGTACTTC; CDR3aa: CASSYRAQLVYEQYF
j_gene: TRBJ1-1; v_gene: TRBV19; d_gene: TRBD1; abundance: few; CDR3nt: TGTGCCAGTACCATAGGGGGCGCGGATCCTGAAGCTTTCTTT; CDR3aa: CASTIGGADPEAFF
j_gene: TRBJ2-7; v_gene: TRBV5-1; d_gene: NA; abundance: NA; CDR3nt: TGCGCCAGCAGCTTAGACCCGAATCTTGAGCAGTACTTC; CDR3aa: CASSLDPNLEQYF
j_gene: TRBJ2-3; v_gene: TRBV4-3; d_gene: TRBD2; abundance: NA; CDR3nt: TGCGCCAGCAGCCACCGGGGGGACGCAGATACGCAGTATTTT; CDR3aa: CASSHRGDADTQYF
j_gene: TRBJ2-5; v_gene: TRBV5-1; d_gene: TRBD1; abundance: NA; CDR3nt: TGCGCCAGCAGCGGACAGGGACAGGGATCAGAGACCCAGTACTTC; CDR3aa: CASSGQGQGSETQYF
j_gene: TRBJ2-5; v_gene: TRBV11-2; d_gene: NA; abundance: few; CDR3nt: TGTGCCAGCAGCTTAGAGGTGGGCTGGGGGACCCAGTACTTC; CDR3aa: CASSLEVGWGTQYF
j_gene: TRBJ2-5; v_gene: TRBV5-4; d_gene: NA; abundance: NA; CDR3nt: TGTGCCAGCAGCTTGCAATCACAGACCCAGTACTTC; CDR3aa: CASSLQSQTQYF
j_gene: TRBJ2-1; v_gene: TRBV9; d_gene: TRBD2; abundance: NA; CDR3nt: TGTGCCAGCAGCGTTATAGCGGGATGGGACTACAATGAGCAGTTCTTC; CDR3aa: CASSVIAGWDYNEQFF
j_gene: TRBJ2-3; v_gene: TRBV7-8; d_gene: NA; abundance: once; CDR3nt: TGTGCCAGCAGCCGAAGGGGAACCCTCGGAACAGATACGCAGTATTTT; CDR3aa: CASSRRGTLGTDTQYF
j_gene: TRBJ2-1; v_gene: TRBV9; d_gene: TRBD2; abundance: once; CDR3nt: TGTGCCAGCAGCGTAACTAGCGGGAGCTTGAATGAGCAGTTCTTC; CDR3aa: CASSVTSGSLNEQFF
j_gene: TRBJ2-3; v_gene: TRBV5-1; d_gene: TRBD2; abundance: NA; CDR3nt: TGCGCCAGCAGCTTGGCAGCCGGGGGGACCGCAGATACGCAGTATTTT; CDR3aa: CASSLAAGGTADTQYF
j_gene: TRBJ1-1; v_gene: TRBV7-3; d_gene: TRBD1; abundance: NA; CDR3nt: TGTGCCAGCAGCACTACAGGGGGTGAGGCTGAAGCTTTCTTT; CDR3aa: CASSTTGGEAEAFF
j_gene: TRBJ2-5; v_gene: TRBV5-6; d_gene: NA; abundance: once; CDR3nt: TGTGCCAGCAGCCCGATTAGGGGGAGGGCGTCGGAGACCCAGTACTTC; CDR3aa: CASSPIRGRASETQYF
j_gene: TRBJ2-1; v_gene: TRBV6-6; d_gene: TRBD2; abundance: NA; CDR3nt: TGTGCCAGCAGTCGAGTCGGGGAGGGCTCCTACAATGAGCAGTTCTTC; CDR3aa: CASSRVGEGSYNEQFF
j_gene: TRBJ1-6; v_gene: TRBV5-4; d_gene: TRBD1; abundance: NA; CDR3nt: TGTGCCAGCAGCCAGGGGAGCCAGGGGGGATCACCCCTCCACTTT; CDR3aa: CASSQGSQGGSPLHF
j_gene: TRBJ1-1; v_gene: TRBV12-3/TRBV12-4; d_gene: NA; abundance: NA; CDR3nt: TGTGCCAGCAGTATGACAGGGAACACTGAAGCTTTCTTT; CDR3aa: CASSMTGNTEAFF
j_gene: TRBJ2-1; v_gene: TRBV4-1; d_gene: TRBD1; abundance: few; CDR3nt: TGCGCCAGCAGCCGTGGGCAGGGGGCTTGGAATGAGCAGTTCTTC; CDR3aa: CASSRGQGAWNEQFF
j_gene: TRBJ2-2; v_gene: TRBV18; d_gene: NA; abundance: few; CDR3nt: TGTGCCAGCTCACCGAACCGCAAAAACTACGATGGAAACACCGGGGAGCTGTTTTTT; CDR3aa: CASSPNRKNYDGNTGELFF
j_gene: TRBJ2-2; v_gene: TRBV7-2; d_gene: TRBD2; abundance: NA; CDR3nt: TGTGCCAGCAGCTTTAAACTAGCGGGAGATACCGGGGAGCTGTTTTTT; CDR3aa: CASSFKLAGDTGELFF
j_gene: TRBJ1-5; v_gene: TRBV18; d_gene: NA; abundance: NA; CDR3nt: TGTGCCAGCTCACTGCTCCGGGACCCTAATCAGCCCCAGCATTTT; CDR3aa: CASSLLRDPNQPQHF